Below, 29 T cell receptor beta chains from the same sample are listed, as sequenced in a study of lymphopenia after photon versus proton radiotherapy. The method was immunoSEQ multiplex PCR; TCRdb's version includes in-frame clones alone and lacks a portion of them. The repertoire holds thousands of clones, with roughly 86% as singletons. The sample consisted of peripheral blood, taken from a patient treated with photon-based radiotherapy. These receptor sequences come from a young man with gastric cancer.

CDR3 sequence reads: CASSENQGSQPQHF. DNA for the CDR3: TGTGCCAGCAGTGAGAATCAGGGGAGTCAGCCCCAGCATTTT. The chain recombines TRBV2 with TRBJ1-5; weak D call: TRBD1 (6 bases). V was cut by 3 bases and J by 6 bases, with 12 bases left in between. CDR3 length: 14 residues. Germline V gene lookup returns CDR1 SNHLY and CDR2 FYNNEI.

This chain connects TRBV7-3 to TRBJ2-7; TRBD2 agrees at 11 bases. Trimming took 4 bases from V and 3 from J; bases not matched to a gene: 8. Germline loops: CDR1 SGHTA, CDR2 FQGTGA. The CDR3 contains 16 residues. This chain's CDR3 is CASSSEPSGRRYEQYF. The CDR3 DNA sequence: TGTGCCAGCAGCTCAGAACCTAGCGGGAGGCGCTACGAGCAGTACTTC.

V is TRBV6-5 and J is TRBJ1-2, with D perhaps TRBD1 (5 bases). Germline V gives CDR1 MNHEY, CDR2 SVGAGI. Trimming left V 0 bases short and J 5 bases short, with 13 bases between. The length of the CDR3 is 15 residues. Written as DNA, the CDR3 is TGTGCCAGCAGTTACTCGACCCGGACACAATATGGCTACACCTTC. Translated: CASSYSTRTQYGYTF.

The chain recombines TRBV10-1 with TRBJ2-1; D possibly corresponds to TRBD1 (5 bases). Germline CDR1 WNHNN, CDR2 SYGVQD (reference sequence). V shed 6 bases and J shed 7 bases, with 13 bases lying between them. The CDR3 sequence is 13 residues long. The CDR3 DNA sequence: TGCGCCAGCAGGGAAGGGGAAGGGAATGAGCAGTTCTTC. It codes for CASREGEGNEQFF.

This clone has a handful of counts. The J gene is TRBJ2-2, the V gene TRBV9; tentatively, D is TRBD1 (5 bases). Per germline, CDR1 SGDLS and CDR2 YYNGEE. V shed 4 bases and J shed 7 bases, with 8 bases lying between them. The CDR3 runs 12 residues. CDR3: CASSWGGGELFF. In nucleotides, the CDR3 is TGTGCCAGCAGCTGGGGCGGCGGGGAGCTGTTTTTT.

A remark on this clone: The sample contains more than one DNA sequence encoding this CDR3. The CDR3 sequence: CASSLGGYGYTF. DNA for the CDR3: TGTGCCAGCAGTTTAGGGGGTTATGGCTACACCTTC. V usage is TRBV28 and J usage is TRBJ1-2, with a tentative D call TRBD1 (5 bases). There are 12 residues in the CDR3. CDR1 and CDR2 (germline): MDHEN, SYDVKM. Trimming left V 2 bases short and J 5 bases short, with 6 bases between.

This clone was seen a single time. The chain has TRBV7-9 and TRBJ2-7; D tentatively fits TRBD1 or TRBD2 (5 bases each). V was pared by 3 bases and J by 2 bases, with 14 bases between. Germline CDR1 and CDR2: SEHNR and FQNEAQ (reference sequence). The CDR3 covers 15 residues. CDR3 nucleotide sequence: TGTGCCAGCAGCTTTGGTGCAGGGAGCACCTACGAGCAGTACTTC. Translating it yields CASSFGAGSTYEQYF.

The V call is TRBV11-3, the J call TRBJ2-6; D gene uncertain. CDR1 is SGHNT, CDR2 YENEEA, per germline. V was cut by 1 base and J by 4 bases, with 8 bases left in between. The length of the CDR3 is 15 residues. This chain's CDR3 is CASSLGTTGANVLTF. The DNA of the CDR3 is TGTGCCAGCAGCTTAGGAACAACCGGGGCCAACGTCCTGACTTTC.

The chain joins TRBV10-3 to TRBJ1-2, with D uncertain. Germline V CDR1 and CDR2: ENHRY, SYGVKD. The CDR3 loop spans 13 amino acids. Deletions cut 7 bases from V and 2 bases from J, with 11 bases between. Here the CDR3 reads CAITVDVNYGYTF. The CDR3 coding sequence is TGTGCCATCACCGTAGACGTGAACTATGGCTACACCTTC.

A single count supports this clone. The genes are TRBV28 and TRBJ1-5; 11 positions match TRBD1. V shed 4 bases, J shed 6 bases, and the junction held 5 bases outside the gene matches. Germline V gene sequence: CDR1 MDHEN, CDR2 SYDVKM. CDR3 length: 15 amino acids. The CDR3 is CASSSGTGGVQPQHF. In DNA form, the CDR3 reads TGTGCCAGCAGTTCCGGGACAGGGGGAGTTCAGCCCCAGCATTTT.

This clone occurred a few times. The V call is TRBV6-1, the J call TRBJ2-7, with 11 bases identical to TRBD2. This CDR3 has 15 amino acids. V shed 1 base and J 10 bases; nucleotides not matched to a gene: 9. The V gene's germline CDR1 is MNHNS and CDR2 SASEGT. The CDR3 coding sequence is TGTGCCAGCAGTGAAGAAGTGGTAGCGGGGGGGGAACAGTACTTC. Protein product: CASSEEVVAGGEQYF.

The rearrangement uses TRBV19 and TRBJ2-3; 10 bases line up with TRBD2. The V segment lost 3 bases and the J segment 2 bases; nucleotides outside the gene matches: 5. CDR3 size: 16 residues. Per the germline V gene, CDR1 is LNHDA and CDR2 is SQIVND (reference sequence). CDR3 DNA sequence: TGTGCCAGTAGTATCACCGGGACTAGCGACACAGATACGCAGTATTTT. It yields the protein CASSITGTSDTDTQYF.

The chain has TRBV6-5 and TRBJ2-7, with D hard to call. The CDR3 runs to 14 residues. Trimming removed 5 bases at V and 1 base at J, with 12 bases between. Germline CDR1 reads MNHEY; CDR2 reads SVGAGI. CDR3 DNA sequence: TGTGCCAGCAGTGAAACCCAGGCGTCCTACGAGCAGTACTTC. It is translated as CASSETQASYEQYF.

This clone was seen a single time. The V gene is TRBV2, the J gene TRBJ1-2; D is undetermined. The V gene lost 7 bases and the J gene lost 5 bases, with 17 bases spanning the gap. The CDR3 covers 14 residues. CDR1 is SNHLY, CDR2 FYNNEI, per germline. The CDR3, as DNA: TGTGCCAGCACCTTGTCAGGTCTCCTTTATGGCTACACCTTC. Translated: CASTLSGLLYGYTF.

J is TRBJ2-7 and V is TRBV25-1, with D maybe TRBD2 (5 bases). Germline V gene lookup returns CDR1 MGHDK and CDR2 SYGVNS. CDR3 length: 11 amino acids. As DNA, the CDR3 is TGTGGACTATTACTGCCTTACGAGCAGTACTTC. Translated, it gives CGLLLPYEQYF.

The genes are TRBV9 and TRBJ2-2; the D is unclear. Trimming removed 0 bases from V and 2 bases from J, with 8 bases in between. CDR1 and CDR2 from the germline V gene are SGDLS and YYNGEE. The CDR3 has 15 amino acids. The CDR3 here is CASSVGTVNTGELFF. As DNA, the CDR3 is TGTGCCAGCAGCGTAGGGACGGTTAACACCGGGGAGCTGTTTTTT. Supplemented by reference TRBV9 and TRBJ2-2, the full variable domain reads DSGVTQTPKHLITATGQRVTLRCSPRSGDLSVYWYQQSLDQGLQFLIQYYNGEERAKGNILERFSAQQFPDLHSELNLSSLELGDSALYFCASSVGTVNTGELFFGEGSRLTVL.

The chain uses TRBV29-1 and TRBJ2-1; D not resolved. Germline V gene sequence: CDR1 SQVTM, CDR2 ANQGSEA. The V gene lost 6 bases and the J gene lost 8 bases, with 14 bases spanning the gap. The CDR3 totals 12 residues. The CDR3, as DNA: TGCAGCGTAGTTCGCCCGACGGATGAGCAGTTCTTC. Amino acids: CSVVRPTDEQFF.

This clone ranks as large. The CDR3 DNA sequence: TGTGCCAGCACAATGCGTGGCGGGAGGGCCCCTACGGAACTTACCGGGGAGCTGTTTTTT. This translates into CASTMRGGRAPTELTGELFF. This rearrangement joins TRBV28 to TRBJ2-2; TRBD2 agrees at 9 bases. The J segment lost 5 bases and the V segment lost 7 bases, leaving 23 bases of the junction unmatched. Germline V gene data show CDR1 as MDHEN and CDR2 as SYDVKM. The CDR3 sequence is 20 residues long.

The DNA for the CDR3 is TGTGCCAGCAGCTTACAGTCAGGGGCCAATCAGCCCCAGCATTTT. Translation gives CASSLQSGANQPQHF. The genes are TRBV7-6 and TRBJ1-5; a weak D match, TRBD1 (6 bases). CDR1 SGHVS and CDR2 FNYEAQ come from the germline V gene. V lost 2 bases and J lost 3, with 11 bases in between. CDR3 length equals 15 residues. Together with reference TRBV7-6 and TRBJ1-5, the CDR3 gives the full variable domain: GAGVSQSPRYKVTKRGQDVALRCDPISGHVSLYWYRQALGQGPEFLTYFNYEAQQDKSGLPNDRFSAERPEGSISTLTIQRTEQRDSAMYRCASSLQSGANQPQHFGDGTRLSIL.

J is TRBJ2-2 and V is TRBV9; 11 bases agree with TRBD2. The CDR3 consists of 17 residues. J lost 7 bases, V lost 0 bases, and 8 bases had no gene match. CDR1 is SGDLS and CDR2 is YYNGEE in the germline V gene. The CDR3 sequence is CASSVGLAGGRGGELFF. In DNA, the CDR3 is TGTGCCAGCAGCGTAGGGCTAGCGGGAGGCCGAGGCGGGGAGCTGTTTTTT.

The chain recombines TRBV7-3 with TRBJ2-1; TRBD1 agrees at 7 bases. In germline, CDR1 is SGHTA, CDR2 FQGTGA. The CDR3 loop spans 15 amino acids. V shed 2 bases and J 8 bases; nucleotides not matched to a gene: 9. The CDR3 DNA is TGTGCCAGCAGCTTAGAGGGGACAGTAATTCATGAGCAGTTCTTC. Its translation: CASSLEGTVIHEQFF.

The chain is built from TRBV11-2 and TRBJ1-5; 8 nucleotides align to TRBD1. Germline lookup yields CDR1 SGHAT and CDR2 FQNNGV. The ends lost 2 bases at V and 0 bases at J; junction bases unmatched: 9. The CDR3 sequence is 18 residues long. CDR3 sequence reads: CASSLILTGDSSNQPQHF. The CDR3 region has the DNA TGTGCCAGCAGCTTAATCTTGACAGGGGACTCTAGCAATCAGCCCCAGCATTTT.

The J gene is TRBJ1-1, the V gene TRBV4-1; D call uncertain. The CDR3 consists of 15 residues. Trimming left V 4 bases short and J 1 base short, with 13 bases between. Per germline, CDR1 MGHRA and CDR2 YSYEKL. The CDR3 loop is CASSRPDFRNTEAFF. CDR3 DNA sequence: TGCGCCAGCAGCCGCCCCGATTTTAGGAACACTGAAGCTTTCTTT.

This rearrangement joins TRBV4-1 to TRBJ2-7; 8 positions agree with TRBD1. From germline, CDR1 is MGHRA and CDR2 YSYEKL. This CDR3 has 16 amino acids. V gave up 1 base and J gave up 2 bases; unmatched junction bases: 7. The CDR3 loop reads CASSQVKTGGTYEQYF. CDR3 bases: TGCGCCAGCAGCCAAGTAAAAACAGGGGGGACCTACGAGCAGTACTTC.

This clone was counted a few times. This rearrangement joins TRBV28 to TRBJ2-7; no clear D gene. Germline V gene sequence: CDR1 MDHEN, CDR2 SYDVKM. This CDR3 is 14 amino acids long. The V gene lost 5 bases and the J gene lost 0 bases, with 11 bases spanning the gap. Here the CDR3 reads CASSTPRSSYEQYF. The CDR3 nucleotides read TGTGCCAGCAGTACACCAAGGAGCTCCTACGAGCAGTACTTC.

J is TRBJ2-3 and V is TRBV5-1, with 11 bases identical to TRBD2. Germline V lookup: CDR1 SGHRS, CDR2 YFSETQ. The J segment lost 2 bases and the V segment lost 4 bases, leaving 6 bases of the junction unmatched. The CDR3 is 16 amino acids. CDR3 loop: CASSAGTSGSTDTQYF. The CDR3 DNA reads as TGCGCCAGCAGCGCCGGGACTAGCGGTTCCACAGATACGCAGTATTTT. Complete variable domain (other parts from reference TRBV5-1 and TRBJ2-3): KAGVTQTPRYLIKTRGQQVTLSCSPISGHRSVSWYQQTPGQGLQFLFEYFSETQRNKGNFPGRFSGRQFSNSRSEMNVSTLELGDSALYLCASSAGTSGSTDTQYFGPGTRLTVL.

The chain links TRBV25-1 to TRBJ2-5; maybe TRBD1 (6 bases). CDR1 is MGHDK and CDR2 is SYGVNS in the germline V gene. The V and J ends lost 1 base and 2 bases respectively, with 14 bases between them. There are 16 residues in the CDR3. CDR3 nucleotides: TGTGCCAGCAGTGAATTGGCAGGGGAGTATCAAGAGACCCAGTACTTC. This translates into CASSELAGEYQETQYF.

The CDR3, as DNA: TGTGCCAGCAGCGTAGGATTCGTTCGGGCTGGGGACACTGAAGCTTTCTTT. Its protein is CASSVGFVRAGDTEAFF. The genes are TRBV9 and TRBJ1-1; D ambiguous. This CDR3 region has 17 residues. V was clipped by 0 bases and J by 3 bases, with 18 bases between them. The germline V gene encodes CDR1 SGDLS and CDR2 YYNGEE.

This chain links TRBV19 with TRBJ2-2; D may be TRBD1 (5 bases). V lost 7 bases and J 1 base, leaving 10 bases between the germline ends. The CDR3 extends over 14 amino acids. Per the germline V gene, CDR1 is LNHDA and CDR2 is SQIVND (reference sequence). CDR3 sequence: CASNRQMNTGELFF. The DNA for the CDR3 is TGTGCCAGTAACCGACAGATGAACACCGGGGAGCTGTTTTTT.